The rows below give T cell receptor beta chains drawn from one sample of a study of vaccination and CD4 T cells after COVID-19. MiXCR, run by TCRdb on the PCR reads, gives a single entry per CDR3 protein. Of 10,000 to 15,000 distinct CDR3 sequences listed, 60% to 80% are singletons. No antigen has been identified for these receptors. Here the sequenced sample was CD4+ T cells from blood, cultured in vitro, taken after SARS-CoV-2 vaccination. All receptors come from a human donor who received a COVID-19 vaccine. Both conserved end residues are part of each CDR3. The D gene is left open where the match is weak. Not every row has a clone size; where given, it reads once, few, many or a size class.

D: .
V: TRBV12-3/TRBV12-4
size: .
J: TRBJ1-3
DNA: TGTGCCAGCAGTTTAATCGGACGGAGCTCTGGAAACACCATATATTTT
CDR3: CASSLIGRSSGNTIYF

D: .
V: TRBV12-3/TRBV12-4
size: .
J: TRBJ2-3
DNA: TGTGCCAGCAGCGGTGGCAGGATTACAGATACGCAGTATTTT
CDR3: CASSGGRITDTQYF

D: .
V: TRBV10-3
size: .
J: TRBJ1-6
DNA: TGTGCCATCAGTGAGTACAACGATAATTCACCCCTCCACTTT
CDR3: CAISEYNDNSPLHF

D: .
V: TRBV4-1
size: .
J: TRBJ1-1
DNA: TGCGCCAGCAGCCAAGATCTGGAGGCTGAAGCTTTCTTT
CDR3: CASSQDLEAEAFF

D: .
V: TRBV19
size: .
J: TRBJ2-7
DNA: TGTGCCAGTAGTATCGGAAAAATAGGGCAGGGCCCCTACGAGCAGTACTTC
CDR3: CASSIGKIGQGPYEQYF

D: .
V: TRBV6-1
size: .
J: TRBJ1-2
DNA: TGTGCCAGCAGTGAACAGACTTTCGGTGGCTACACCTTC
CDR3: CASSEQTFGGYTF

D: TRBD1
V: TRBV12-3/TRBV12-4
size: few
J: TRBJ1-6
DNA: TGTGCCAGCAGCCGGACAGGGGTTAAATCCTCCTATAATTCACCCCTCCACTTT
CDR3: CASSRTGVKSSYNSPLHF

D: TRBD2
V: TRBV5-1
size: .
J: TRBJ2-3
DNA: TGCGCCAGCAGCTTGTCCGGGGGGACAGATACGCAGTATTTT
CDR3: CASSLSGGTDTQYF

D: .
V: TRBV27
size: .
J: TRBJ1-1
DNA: TGTGCCAGCAGTTTATCGTCTGTGAACACTGAAGCTTTCTTT
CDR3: CASSLSSVNTEAFF

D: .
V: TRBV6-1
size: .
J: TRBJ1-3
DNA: TGTGCCAGCATGATTAGGGCGGGAAACACCATATATTTT
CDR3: CASMIRAGNTIYF

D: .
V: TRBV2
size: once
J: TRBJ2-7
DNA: TGTGCCAGCAGTACAGGACCGGGCCACGAGCAGTACTTC
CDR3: CASSTGPGHEQYF

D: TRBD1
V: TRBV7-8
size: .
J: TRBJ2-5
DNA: TGTGCCAGCAGCTCGGGACAGGGGCGGGGGGAGACCCAGTACTTC
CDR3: CASSSGQGRGETQYF

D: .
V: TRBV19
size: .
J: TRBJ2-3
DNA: TGTGCCAGTAGTATAGCAAGAGATTACACAGATACGCAGTATTTT
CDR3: CASSIARDYTDTQYF

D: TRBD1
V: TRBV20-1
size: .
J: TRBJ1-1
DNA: TGCAGTGCTAGAGGGGGACAGATTAACACTGAAGCTTTCTTT
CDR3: CSARGGQINTEAFF

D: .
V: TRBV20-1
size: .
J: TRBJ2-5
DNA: TGCAGTGCTAGGAGTGGGGACGACCAAGAGACCCAGTACTTC
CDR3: CSARSGDDQETQYF

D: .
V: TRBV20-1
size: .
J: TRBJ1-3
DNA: TGCAGTGCTAGTCGGCGTTCTGGGGGAAACACCATATATTTT
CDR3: CSASRRSGGNTIYF

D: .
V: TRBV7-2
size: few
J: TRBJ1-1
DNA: TGTGCCAGCAGCTTAGATGGTGGGGGCATGAACACTGAAGCTTTCTTT
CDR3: CASSLDGGGMNTEAFF

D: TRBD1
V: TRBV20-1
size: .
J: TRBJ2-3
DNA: TGCAGTGCTAGGGCCCGAAGCAGGGGGATGAGCACAGATACGCAGTATTTT
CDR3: CSARARSRGMSTDTQYF

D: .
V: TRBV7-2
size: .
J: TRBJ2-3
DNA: TGTGCCAGCAGCCGTCGAGATCAGGGATTGCCGCAGTATTTT
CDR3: CASSRRDQGLPQYF

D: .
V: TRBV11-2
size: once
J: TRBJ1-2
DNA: TGTGCCAGCAGCTTAGAACGGGGCGCGGGGTTGTATGGCTACACCTTC
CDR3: CASSLERGAGLYGYTF

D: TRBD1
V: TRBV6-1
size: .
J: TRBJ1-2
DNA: TGTGCCAGCAGTCGACAGGGGGAGACTAGCGACACCTTC
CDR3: CASSRQGETSDTF

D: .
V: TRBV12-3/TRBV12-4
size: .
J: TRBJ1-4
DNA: TGTGCCAGCAGTTTAGGGGCGTTTAATGAAAAACTGTTTTTT
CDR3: CASSLGAFNEKLFF

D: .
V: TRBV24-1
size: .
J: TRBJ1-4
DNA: TGTGCCACCAGTGATAGCAGGGATGTGCGAGAAAAACTGTTTTTT
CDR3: CATSDSRDVREKLFF

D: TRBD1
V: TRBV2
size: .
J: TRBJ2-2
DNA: TGTGCTAAGCAGGGGGACACCGGGGAGCTGTTTTTT
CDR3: CAKQGDTGELFF

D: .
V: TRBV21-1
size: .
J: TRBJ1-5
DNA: TGTGCCAGCAGCAAAGCCGGGACTTACAATCAGCCCCAGCATTTT
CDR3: CASSKAGTYNQPQHF

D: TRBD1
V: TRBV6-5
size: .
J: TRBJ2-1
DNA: TGTGCCAGCAGTTACTCCGAACCGGGACAGGGGTATGAGCAGTTCTTC
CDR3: CASSYSEPGQGYEQFF

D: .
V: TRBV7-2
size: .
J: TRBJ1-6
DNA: TGTGCCAGCAGCCGGGGAGACCTGCTATATAATTCACCCCTCCACTTT
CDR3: CASSRGDLLYNSPLHF

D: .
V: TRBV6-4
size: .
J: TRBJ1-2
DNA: TGTGCCAGCAGTGACTCAGGGGTCGGCTATGGCTACACCTTC
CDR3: CASSDSGVGYGYTF

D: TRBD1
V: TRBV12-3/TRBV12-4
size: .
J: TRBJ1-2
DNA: TGTGCCAGCAGTACCGGGACAGCTATCCCTTTAAACTATGGCTACACCTTC
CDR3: CASSTGTAIPLNYGYTF

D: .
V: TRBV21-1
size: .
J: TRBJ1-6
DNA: TGTGCCAGCAGCTCCCCCGGGACGGCGAATTCACCCCTCCACTTT
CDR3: CASSSPGTANSPLHF

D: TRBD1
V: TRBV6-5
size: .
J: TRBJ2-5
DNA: TGTGCCAGCAGTTACTGGAGTCGACAGGGGGCAGAGACCCAGTACTTC
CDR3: CASSYWSRQGAETQYF

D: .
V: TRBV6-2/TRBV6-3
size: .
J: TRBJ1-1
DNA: TGTGCCAGCAGTTACCTCAGGAAGGCGCGGGGGATCACTGAAGCTTTCTTT
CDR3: CASSYLRKARGITEAFF

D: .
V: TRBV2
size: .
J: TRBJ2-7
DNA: TGTGCCAGCAGTACGGACTCGGACTGGTTGAGTGGTTACGAGCAGTACTTC
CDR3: CASSTDSDWLSGYEQYF

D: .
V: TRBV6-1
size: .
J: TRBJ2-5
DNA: TGTGCCAGCATGGAGCGGGTGATAGAGACCCAGTACTTC
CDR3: CASMERVIETQYF

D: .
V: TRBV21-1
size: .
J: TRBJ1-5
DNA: TGTGCCAGGGGGGGGTGTCAGCCCCAGCATTTT
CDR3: CARGGCQPQHF

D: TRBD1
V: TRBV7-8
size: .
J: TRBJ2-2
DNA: TGTGCCAGCAGCTTAGGGGACAGGTCCGGGGAGCTGTTTTTT
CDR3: CASSLGDRSGELFF

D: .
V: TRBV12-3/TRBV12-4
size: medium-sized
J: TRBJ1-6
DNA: TGTGCCAGCAGCCGAACAGGGCTTAAAAGCTCCTATAATTCACCCCTCCACTTT
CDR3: CASSRTGLKSSYNSPLHF

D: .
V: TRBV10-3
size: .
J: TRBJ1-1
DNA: TGTGCCATCAGTGAGTCGATAGGATGGGCTTTCTTT
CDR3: CAISESIGWAFF

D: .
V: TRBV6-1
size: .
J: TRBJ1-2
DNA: TGTGCCAGCAGAAACAGGGAATCTAACTATGGCTACACCTTC
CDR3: CASRNRESNYGYTF

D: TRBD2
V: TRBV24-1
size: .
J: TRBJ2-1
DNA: TGTGCCACCAGTGATTCAGCGGGGGGGCATCTCGATGAGCAGTTCTTC
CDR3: CATSDSAGGHLDEQFF

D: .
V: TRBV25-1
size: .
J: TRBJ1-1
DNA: TGTGCCAGCAGTGACCCGACCTATTCGGGGGCCAGTATGAACACTGAAGCTTTCTTT
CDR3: CASSDPTYSGASMNTEAFF

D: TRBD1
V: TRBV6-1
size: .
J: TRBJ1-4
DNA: TGTGCCAGCAGTAGGAGACAGGGGAATGAAAAACTGTTTTTT
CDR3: CASSRRQGNEKLFF

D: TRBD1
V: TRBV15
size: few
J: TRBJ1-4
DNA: TGTGCCACCAGGGAATCAGGGGGCAGGAGTAATGAAAAACTGTTTTTT
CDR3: CATRESGGRSNEKLFF

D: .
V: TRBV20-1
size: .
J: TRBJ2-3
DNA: TGCAGTGCCAATCCCGGACAGACTAGCACAGATACGCAGTATTTT
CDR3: CSANPGQTSTDTQYF

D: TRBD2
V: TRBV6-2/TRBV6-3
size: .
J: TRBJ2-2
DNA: TGTGCCAGCAGTTACGGACTAGCGGGGGGGAGTGGGGAGCTGTTTTTT
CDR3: CASSYGLAGGSGELFF

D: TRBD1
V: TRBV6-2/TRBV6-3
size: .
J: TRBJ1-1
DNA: TGTGCCAGCAGAACCAGGGGGTGGACTGAAGCTTTCTTT
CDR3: CASRTRGWTEAFF

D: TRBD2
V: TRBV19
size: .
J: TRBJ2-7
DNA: TGTGCCAGTAGTGTGGGGGGGACCTCCTCCTACGAGCAGTACTTC
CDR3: CASSVGGTSSYEQYF

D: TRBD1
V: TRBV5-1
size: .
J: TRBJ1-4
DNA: TGCGCCAGCAGCCCCGAGGGACAGCTATTTTCGGAAAAACTGTTTTTT
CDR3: CASSPEGQLFSEKLFF

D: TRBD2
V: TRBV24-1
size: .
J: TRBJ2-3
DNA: TGTGCCACCAGTGAGCCCATAGCGGGGGGGCTTGATACGCAGTATTTT
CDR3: CATSEPIAGGLDTQYF

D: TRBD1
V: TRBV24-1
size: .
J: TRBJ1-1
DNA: TGTGCCACCAGTGAACCTTCCCGGGGACAGATGAACACTGAAGCTTTCTTT
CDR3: CATSEPSRGQMNTEAFF

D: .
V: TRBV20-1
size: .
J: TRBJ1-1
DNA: TGCAGTGCTCGGATATTACAGGGGAACACTGAAGCTTTCTTT
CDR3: CSARILQGNTEAFF

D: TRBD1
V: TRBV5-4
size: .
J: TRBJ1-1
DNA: TGTGCCAGCGGGCGACAGGGGCCGCCGTCGGGGGTGGGTGAAGCTTTCTTT
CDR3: CASGRQGPPSGVGEAFF

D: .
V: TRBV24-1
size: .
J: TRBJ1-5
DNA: TGTGCCACCAGTGATCCCCGGTGGGATCAGCCCCAGCATTTT
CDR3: CATSDPRWDQPQHF